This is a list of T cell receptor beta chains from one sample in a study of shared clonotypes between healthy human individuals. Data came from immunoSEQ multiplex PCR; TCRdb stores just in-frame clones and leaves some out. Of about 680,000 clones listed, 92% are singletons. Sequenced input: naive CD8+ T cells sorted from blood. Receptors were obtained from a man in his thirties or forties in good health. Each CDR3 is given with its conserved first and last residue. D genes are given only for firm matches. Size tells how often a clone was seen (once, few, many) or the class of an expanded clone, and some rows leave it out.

CASSLGQETQYF,12,.,.,TRBV7-2,TRBJ2-5
CASSPSSTSGHNNIQYF,17,.,TRBD2,TRBV7-9,TRBJ2-4
CATAIGTSSGNTIYF,15,.,.,TRBV15,TRBJ1-3
CASLGGGSYNEQFF,14,once,.,TRBV10-2,TRBJ2-1
CASSDYRVGYEQYF,14,.,.,TRBV6-1,TRBJ2-7
CASSLRTGLAPEAFF,15,.,TRBD1,TRBV7-8,TRBJ1-1
CASPQLLLGSYEQYF,15,.,.,TRBV21-1,TRBJ2-7
CASSPDGLATFSSYNEQFF,19,once,TRBD2,TRBV18,TRBJ2-1
CASSSGLAGGLQQSEQFF,18,.,TRBD2,TRBV27,TRBJ2-1
CASSHRDRHNEKLFF,15,.,TRBD1,TRBV7-3,TRBJ1-4
CASSLKSQGTEAFF,14,.,.,TRBV7-9,TRBJ1-1
CASSQGEDGGITYEQYF,17,.,.,TRBV4-1,TRBJ2-7
CASSQEVFVGRGYEQYF,17,.,.,TRBV14,TRBJ2-7
CAWSGISPYYEQYF,14,.,.,TRBV30,TRBJ2-7
CASSSAYNEQFF,12,.,.,TRBV27,TRBJ2-1
CASSSPRLAGGETQYF,16,.,TRBD2,TRBV7-9,TRBJ2-5
CASSISAGGTDTQYF,15,few,TRBD2,TRBV19,TRBJ2-3
CASSYRDRGLNEQFF,15,.,TRBD1,TRBV19,TRBJ2-1
CASSSIGTANYGYTF,15,.,.,TRBV7-9,TRBJ1-2
CASSRSVGEETQYF,14,.,.,TRBV18,TRBJ2-5
CASSPTSGRANEQFF,15,.,TRBD2,TRBV6-5,TRBJ2-1
CASSLSGIGPYEQYF,15,.,.,TRBV27,TRBJ2-7
CASSYQGYQPQHF,13,.,.,TRBV27,TRBJ1-5
CASSPFKFYEQYF,13,.,.,TRBV14,TRBJ2-7
CASSQGQISSGSYNEQFF,18,.,.,TRBV5-1,TRBJ2-1
CASSSTVNGQFF,12,.,.,TRBV5-1,TRBJ2-1
CASSFQGEAFF,11,.,.,TRBV5-1,TRBJ1-1
CASSLLGGEQYF,12,.,.,TRBV27,TRBJ2-7
CAISEPGREVTYNEQFF,17,.,TRBD2,TRBV10-3,TRBJ2-1
CASSLTVPVSYEQYF,15,.,.,TRBV7-8,TRBJ2-7
CASSLRPQGVAYEQYF,16,once,TRBD1,TRBV7-9,TRBJ2-7